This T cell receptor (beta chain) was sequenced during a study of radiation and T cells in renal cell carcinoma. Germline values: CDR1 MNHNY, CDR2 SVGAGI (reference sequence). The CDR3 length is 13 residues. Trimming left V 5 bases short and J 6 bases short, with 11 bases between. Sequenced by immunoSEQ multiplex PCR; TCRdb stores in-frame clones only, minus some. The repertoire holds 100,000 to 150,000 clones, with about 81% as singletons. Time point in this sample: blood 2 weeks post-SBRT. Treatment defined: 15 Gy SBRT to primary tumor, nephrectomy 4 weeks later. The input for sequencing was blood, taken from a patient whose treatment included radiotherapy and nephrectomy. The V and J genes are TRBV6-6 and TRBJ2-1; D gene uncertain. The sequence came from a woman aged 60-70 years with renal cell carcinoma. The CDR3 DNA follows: TGTGCCAGCAGTGCATCGAGAATCAATGAGCAGTTCTTC. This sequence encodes CASSASRINEQFF.